A selection of T cell receptor beta chains follows, all from one sample in a study of blood T cell repertoires in COVID-19. Profiling relied on immunoSEQ multiplex PCR, and the TCRdb table lists in-frame clones only, not all of them. The sample has about 100,000 clones, about 90% seen once. The specimen was peripheral blood. The receptors originated from a man aged 50 to 59 with acute or convalescent COVID-19. The CDR3 runs from the conserved cysteine through the conserved F or W. The D gene is left open where the match is weak. Only some rows state a clone size, as once, few, many or a class for expanded clones.

cdr3_aa,cdr3_nt,v_call,j_call,d_call,clone_size
CASSLSGEGGYTF,TGTGCCAGCAGCTTATCCGGGGAAGGTGGCTACACCTTC,TRBV7-9,TRBJ1-2,.,.
CASRMGLALDYEQYF,TGCGCCAGCAGGATGGGGCTGGCTTTGGACTACGAGCAGTACTTC,TRBV5-1,TRBJ2-7,.,.
CASSLTGRRENEQFF,TGCGCCAGCAGCTTGACAGGCCGCCGTGAGAATGAGCAGTTCTTC,TRBV5-1,TRBJ2-1,.,.
CASSQLTGTNSPLHF,TGTGCCAGCAGCCAACTGACAGGGACAAACTCACCCCTCCACTTT,TRBV3-1/TRBV3-2,TRBJ1-6,TRBD1,.
CASSPPSSGNEQFF,TGTGCCAGCAGCCCACCCAGTTCTGGCAATGAGCAGTTCTTC,TRBV7-9,TRBJ2-1,.,.
CASSQRSEQYF,TGTGCCAGCAGCCAAAGGAGCGAGCAGTACTTC,TRBV3-1/TRBV3-2,TRBJ2-7,.,.
CASSPPDRYNEQFF,TGTGCCAGCAGCCCTCCCGACAGGTACAATGAGCAGTTCTTC,TRBV5-4,TRBJ2-1,.,.
CASSLAGQGFGEFAGELFF,TGTGCCAGCAGCTTGGCGGGACAGGGGTTTGGAGAATTCGCCGGGGAGCTGTTTTTT,TRBV5-6,TRBJ2-2,TRBD1,.
CASSENAQEGSPLHF,TGTGCCAGCAGTGAAAATGCGCAGGAAGGATCACCCCTCCACTTT,TRBV6-1,TRBJ1-6,.,.
CASSRGQGGSGGLTDTQYF,TGTGCCAGCAGCCGGGGACAGGGGGGCAGCGGGGGGTTAACAGATACGCAGTATTTT,TRBV5-4,TRBJ2-3,TRBD1,.
CASSLSINGGSEAFF,TGTGCCAGCAGTTTATCGATAAACGGGGGATCTGAAGCTTTCTTT,TRBV27,TRBJ1-1,.,.
CASSLKRQGVTGELFF,TGCGCCAGCAGCTTGAAAAGGCAGGGGGTCACCGGGGAGCTGTTTTTT,TRBV5-1,TRBJ2-2,TRBD1,.
CASSFVTGPPYEQYF,TGTGCCAGCAGCTTTGTCACAGGGCCCCCCTACGAGCAGTACTTC,TRBV5-5,TRBJ2-7,.,.
CASSQVGGNTGELFF,TGTGCCAGCAGCCAAGTCGGCGGGAACACCGGGGAGCTGTTTTTT,TRBV3-1/TRBV3-2,TRBJ2-2,.,.
CASHGVPQGNYGYTF,TGTGCCAGCCATGGCGTACCCCAGGGGAACTATGGCTACACCTTC,TRBV2,TRBJ1-2,.,.
CASSVRQGAEAFF,TGTGCCAGCAGCGTTAGACAGGGGGCTGAAGCTTTCTTT,TRBV6-5,TRBJ1-1,TRBD1,.
CASSLGTGGLYEQYF,TGTGCCAGCAGCCTTGGGACAGGAGGTCTATACGAGCAGTACTTC,TRBV5-6,TRBJ2-7,TRBD1,.
CASSFTGYGYTF,TGCGCCAGCAGCTTTACAGGCTATGGCTACACCTTC,TRBV5-1,TRBJ1-2,.,.
CASSEGGVLTEAFF,TGTGCCAGCAGTGAAGGCGGGGTTCTCACTGAAGCTTTCTTT,TRBV2,TRBJ1-1,.,.
CASSFTRGSRSSGNTIYF,TGTGCCAGCAGCTTTACACGGGGATCAAGGTCCTCTGGAAACACCATATATTTT,TRBV5-8,TRBJ1-3,.,.
CASSLRGQMDTEAFF,TGTGCCAGCAGCTTAAGGGGGCAGATGGACACTGAAGCTTTCTTT,TRBV11-3,TRBJ1-1,TRBD1,.
CASRDGTGNQPQHF,TGCGCCAGCAGGGATGGGACAGGGAATCAGCCCCAGCATTTT,TRBV5-1,TRBJ1-5,TRBD1,once
CASSLPFRDNSYEQYF,TGTGCCAGCAGCCTTCCTTTCCGGGACAACTCCTACGAGCAGTACTTC,TRBV11-3,TRBJ2-7,.,.
CASSDPGLAADTQYF,TGCGCCAGCAGCGACCCGGGACTAGCGGCAGATACGCAGTATTTT,TRBV5-1,TRBJ2-3,TRBD2,.
CASSVLRGPGTEAFF,TGTGCCAGCAGTGTATTGAGGGGGCCGGGCACTGAAGCTTTCTTT,TRBV2,TRBJ1-1,TRBD1,.
CASSLYRVEQYF,TGTGCCAGCTCACTGTACAGGGTCGAGCAGTACTTC,TRBV18,TRBJ2-7,.,.
CASSLPGTDTQYF,TGTGCCAGCAGTTTACCGGGCACAGATACGCAGTATTTT,TRBV12-3/TRBV12-4,TRBJ2-3,.,.
CSVTLDTGGYTF,TGCAGCGTAACCTTAGATACGGGTGGCTACACCTTC,TRBV29-1,TRBJ1-2,.,.
CASSYPRDGYTF,TGTGCCAGCAGTTACCCCCGGGATGGCTACACCTTC,TRBV6-6,TRBJ1-2,.,.
CASSLGGVVSNEQFF,TGTGCCAGCAGCTTGGGCGGGGTGGTGAGCAATGAGCAGTTCTTC,TRBV5-4,TRBJ2-1,.,.
CASSLASTDTQYF,TGCGCCAGCAGCTTGGCTAGCACAGATACGCAGTATTTT,TRBV5-1,TRBJ2-3,.,.
CASTLQAPSSYNEQFF,TGTGCCAGTACCCTACAGGCCCCTAGCTCCTACAATGAGCAGTTCTTC,TRBV19,TRBJ2-1,.,.
CASSSRLIPGANVLTF,TGCGCCAGCAGCTCCCGACTGATTCCTGGGGCCAACGTCCTGACTTTC,TRBV5-1,TRBJ2-6,.,.
CASSEYGRGNDNEQFF,TGTGCCAGCAGTGAATATGGCCGGGGTAATGACAATGAGCAGTTCTTC,TRBV25-1,TRBJ2-1,.,.
CASSQARTGGARAFF,TGTGCCAGCAGCCAGGCCAGGACAGGGGGCGCTCGTGCTTTCTTT,TRBV11-3,TRBJ1-1,TRBD1,few
CATSRDPRTGEYEQYF,TGTGCCACCAGCAGAGATCCAAGGACAGGGGAATACGAGCAGTACTTC,TRBV15,TRBJ2-7,TRBD1,.
CASCRDRCAYEQYF,TGTGCCAGCTGCCGGGACAGGTGTGCCTACGAGCAGTACTTC,TRBV9,TRBJ2-7,TRBD1,once
CASSLGTGGTEAFF,TGCGCCAGCAGCCTGGGGACAGGGGGCACTGAAGCTTTCTTT,TRBV5-1,TRBJ1-1,TRBD1,.
CASSPSPDRAGGYTF,TGTGCCAGCTCACCGAGCCCTGACAGGGCGGGGGGCTACACCTTC,TRBV18,TRBJ1-2,TRBD1,few
CATSDSRARTDTQYF,TGTGCCACCAGTGATTCCAGGGCCCGCACAGATACGCAGTATTTT,TRBV24-1,TRBJ2-3,.,.
CSASRDTKEAFF,TGCAGTGCTAGTAGGGACACCAAGGAAGCTTTCTTT,TRBV20-1,TRBJ1-1,.,.
CASSQASEVLTGELFF,TGTGCCAGCAGCCAAGCCTCTGAGGTTTTAACCGGGGAGCTGTTTTTT,TRBV3-1/TRBV3-2,TRBJ2-2,.,.
CASSLSGGQGTDTQYF,TGCGCCAGCAGCTTAAGCGGGGGACAGGGTACAGATACGCAGTATTTT,TRBV5-1,TRBJ2-3,.,.
CASSSAGRGFRNEQFF,TGTGCCAGCAGTTCGGCGGGCAGGGGGTTTCGCAATGAGCAGTTCTTC,TRBV6-5,TRBJ2-1,TRBD1,.
CASSFQGATNEKLFF,TGTGCCAGCAGCTTTCAGGGTGCAACTAATGAAAAACTGTTTTTT,TRBV7-9,TRBJ1-4,.,.
CASSTDIYEQYF,TGTGCCAGCAGCACGGACATCTACGAGCAGTACTTC,TRBV28,TRBJ2-7,.,.
CASSPQETYEQYF,TGTGCCAGCAGCCCACAGGAGACCTACGAGCAGTACTTC,TRBV7-9,TRBJ2-7,.,.
CASSAGTGGSPLHF,TGTGCCAGCAGTGCCGGGACAGGGGGTTCACCCCTCCACTTT,TRBV6-2/TRBV6-3,TRBJ1-6,TRBD1,few
CASSQGLRGYGYTF,TGTGCCAGCAGCCAAGGTTTACGGGGATATGGCTACACCTTC,TRBV16,TRBJ1-2,.,.
CASSLGAPVRGPDTQYF,TGTGCCAGCAGCTTAGGGGCCCCGGTGAGGGGGCCAGATACGCAGTATTTT,TRBV7-2,TRBJ2-3,TRBD1,.
CASSLGGQGAEAFF,TGTGCCAGCAGCTTAGGCGGACAGGGAGCTGAAGCTTTCTTT,TRBV13,TRBJ1-1,TRBD1,.
CASIGTGALDTDTQYF,TGCGCCAGCATAGGGACAGGGGCCCTAGACACAGATACGCAGTATTTT,TRBV10-2,TRBJ2-3,TRBD1,.
CASSLGQGATGANVLTF,TGCGCCAGCAGCTTGGGGCAGGGGGCTACTGGGGCCAACGTCCTGACTTTC,TRBV5-1,TRBJ2-6,TRBD1,few
CASSPDGQNTGELFF,TGCGCCAGCAGCCCGGATGGACAGAACACCGGGGAGCTGTTTTTT,TRBV5-1,TRBJ2-2,.,.
CASSRQGFSNQPQHF,TGTGCCAGCAGCCGACAGGGGTTTTCCAATCAGCCCCAGCATTTT,TRBV5-8,TRBJ1-5,TRBD1,.
CASNLAGGQAYEQYF,TGTGCCAGCAACCTAGCGGGGGGCCAAGCCTACGAGCAGTACTTC,TRBV3-1/TRBV3-2,TRBJ2-7,TRBD2,.
CASSLTGGVGNQPQHF,TGTGCCAGTAGCCTGACAGGGGGGGTTGGCAATCAGCCCCAGCATTTT,TRBV19,TRBJ1-5,TRBD1,.
CASSLGQGVPGELFF,TGCGCCAGCAGCTTGGGACAGGGGGTTCCCGGGGAGCTGTTTTTT,TRBV5-1,TRBJ2-2,TRBD1,.
CASSPEDRVSINIQYF,TGCGCCAGCAGCCCAGAGGACAGGGTCAGCATAAACATTCAGTACTTC,TRBV4-1,TRBJ2-4,TRBD1,.
CASSTRPMTGPDTQYF,TGTGCCAGCAGCACCCGACCGATGACAGGGCCAGATACGCAGTATTTT,TRBV7-2,TRBJ2-3,TRBD1,.